The clone carrying this T cell receptor beta chain was seen a single time. Antigen specificity is unknown. The V end lost 8 bases, the J end lost 1 base, and 11 bases lay between the germline ends. The CDR3 consists of 14 residues. Germline CDR1 reads SEHNR; CDR2 reads FQNEAQ (reference sequence). TCRdb reanalysed the 5' RACE reads using MiXCR and keeps one entry per CDR3 protein. The sample shows hundreds of thousands of distinct CDR3 sequences, roughly 24% of them seen only once. These data originate in a study of identical twins. Study results and caveats: Invariant populations such as MAIT and iNKT cells could partly muddle zero-insertion analyses.

This sample was also put to use in a study of T cells expressing NK-cell markers. Per that study: It was from sorted CD3+CD56+NKG2C+, CD3+CD56+NKG2C- and CD3+CD56-NKG2C+ T cells that TCR beta repertoires came. The study found these clonotypes also leading the CD3+CD56-NKG2C+ fraction in several donors.

V gene TRBV7-9 combines with J gene TRBJ2-2, with D possibly being TRBD1 (6 bases). Sequenced sample: CD4+ T cells sorted from blood. The receptor comes from a woman aged 18-29 years in good health. The CDR3 coding sequence is TGTGCCAGCGGACCACAGGGGAACACCGGGGAGCTGTTTTTT. Translated, it gives CASGPQGNTGELFF.